This T cell receptor beta chain was sequenced during a study of vaccination and CD4 T cells after COVID-19. Study-wide context: A median of around 70 days (range 14 to 241) separated dose two from the taking of post-vaccine samples.

An Oncomine TCR Beta short-read assay was used to sequence the DNA from cultured CD4+ T cells. TCRdb reprocessed the PCR reads via MiXCR and lists one record per CDR3 protein. The table shows over 20,000 distinct CDR3 sequences, with almost 50% occurring only once. Only a few counts were recorded for this clonotype. Its antigen is as yet unknown. As to treatment: approximately 10-day PBMC culture with coronavirus spike peptide pools or control peptides (ViraFEST assay). This TCR was recovered from a human donor who had recovered from COVID-19. Specimen: CD4+ T cells from blood, cultured in vitro.

The chain's CDR3 is CASSAGTRTGYTF. DNA of the CDR3: TGTGCCAGCAGTGCTGGGACACGCACTGGCTACACCTTC. The chain combines TRBV6-1 with TRBJ1-2; a weak D match, TRBD1 (6 bases). CDR1 is MNHNS and CDR2 is SASEGT in the germline V gene. The CDR3 covers 13 residues. Trimming cost V 4 bases and J 7 bases, with 13 bases left between them.